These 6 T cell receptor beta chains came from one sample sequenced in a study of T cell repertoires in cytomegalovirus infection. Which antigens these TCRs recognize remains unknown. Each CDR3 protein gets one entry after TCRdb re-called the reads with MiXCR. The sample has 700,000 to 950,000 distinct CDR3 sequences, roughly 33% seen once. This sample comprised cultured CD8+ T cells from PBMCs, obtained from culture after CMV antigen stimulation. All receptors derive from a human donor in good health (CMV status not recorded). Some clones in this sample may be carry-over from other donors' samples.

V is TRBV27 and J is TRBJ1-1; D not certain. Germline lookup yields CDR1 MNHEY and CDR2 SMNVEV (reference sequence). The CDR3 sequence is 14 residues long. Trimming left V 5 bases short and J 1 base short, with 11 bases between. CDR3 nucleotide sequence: TGTGCCAGCAGTGACCGCGTGCGGAACACTGAAGCTTTCTTT. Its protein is CASSDRVRNTEAFF.

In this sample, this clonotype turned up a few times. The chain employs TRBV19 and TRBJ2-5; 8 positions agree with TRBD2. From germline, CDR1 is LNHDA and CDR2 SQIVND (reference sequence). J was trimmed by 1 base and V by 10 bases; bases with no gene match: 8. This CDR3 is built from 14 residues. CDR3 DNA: TGTGCCACCCGGGGACTAGGTGCCCAAGAGACCCAGTACTTC. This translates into CATRGLGAQETQYF.

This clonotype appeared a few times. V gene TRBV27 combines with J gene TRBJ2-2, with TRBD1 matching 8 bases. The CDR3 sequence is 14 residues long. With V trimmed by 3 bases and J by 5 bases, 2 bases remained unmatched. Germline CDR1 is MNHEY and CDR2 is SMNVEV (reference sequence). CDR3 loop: CASSFYRGTGELFF. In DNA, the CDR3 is TGTGCCAGCAGTTTTTACAGGGGGACCGGGGAGCTGTTTTTT.

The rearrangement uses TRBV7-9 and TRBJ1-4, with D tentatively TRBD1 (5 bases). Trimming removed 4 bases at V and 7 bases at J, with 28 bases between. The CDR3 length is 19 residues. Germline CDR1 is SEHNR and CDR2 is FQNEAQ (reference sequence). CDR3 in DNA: TGTGCCAGCAGCTCCAACGAGGGGCAGTCGGGCCCCTTGCGTGAAAAACTGTTTTTT. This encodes CASSSNEGQSGPLREKLFF.

The CDR3 sequence is CASSQGPFGEKLFF. In nucleotides, the CDR3 is TGCGCCAGCAGCCAAGGACCCTTCGGTGAAAAACTGTTTTTT. The V gene is TRBV4-3, the J gene TRBJ1-4; no clear D gene. This CDR3 has 14 residues. Trimming left V 1 base short and J 7 bases short, with 10 bases between. Looked up from germline, CDR1 is LGHNA and CDR2 is YSLEER.

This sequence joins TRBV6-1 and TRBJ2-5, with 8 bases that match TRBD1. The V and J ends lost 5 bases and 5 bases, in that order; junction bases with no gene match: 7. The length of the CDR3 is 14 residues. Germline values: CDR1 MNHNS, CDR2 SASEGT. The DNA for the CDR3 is TGTGCCAGCAGTACCCGGACAGGGTGGGAGACCCAGTACTTC. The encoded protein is CASSTRTGWETQYF.